This T cell receptor (beta chain) was obtained from a study of cytomegalovirus exposure and HLA in healthy donors. Study-wide findings and caveats: TRBV6-2, TRBV6-3 and some other V segments were excluded as indistinguishable. Cytomegalovirus-associated TCR beta chains were listed, numbering 150 to 200.

13 Jbeta primers and 60 Vbeta primers were used for the PCR. Here immunoSEQ multiplex PCR was the method, and the copy in TCRdb shows in-frame clones only, minus some. The sample lists approximately 140,000 clones; roughly 88% were seen once. The CDR3 spans 16 residues. With regard to this clone: Its antigen is not known.

The clonotype was recovered from a woman in her 40s in good health and CMV-seronegative. The chain employs TRBV21-1 and TRBJ1-1; no check of the table's D call, TRBD1, against the DNA was made. TRBV21-1 is tagged as a pseudogene. The sequenced material came from PBMCs. CDR3 sequence (DNA): TGTGCCAGCAGCAAAGCTAGGGCAGGGGGCAGAACTGAAGCTTTCTTT. It codes for CASSKARAGGRTEAFF.